This entry lists 28 T cell receptor beta chains sequenced from one sample in a study of cytomegalovirus exposure and HLA in healthy donors. Amplification used 60 Vbeta primers and 13 Jbeta primers. Method: immunoSEQ multiplex PCR; TCRdb's copy keeps in-frame clones and lacks some. The table includes 100,000 to 150,000 clones, 74% detected once. The sample taken for sequencing was PBMCs. The receptors shown here come from a woman in her forties or fifties in good health and CMV-seropositive.

The chain has TRBV5-4 and TRBJ2-2; TRBD1 matches at 7 bases. The CDR3 runs 16 residues. CDR1 and CDR2 from the germline V gene are SGHNT and YYREEE (reference sequence). The J segment lost 4 bases and the V segment lost 0 bases, leaving 6 bases of the junction unmatched. The CDR3 DNA reads as TGTGCCAGCAGCTTGGTCCGGGACAGTATCACCGGGGAGCTGTTTTTT. Protein: CASSLVRDSITGELFF.

This clone was recorded a few times. The rearrangement joins TRBV4-3 to TRBJ1-4, with a weak D call TRBD1 (6 bases). This CDR3 region has 15 residues. Germline CDR1 is LGHNA and CDR2 is YSLEER. V shed 4 bases and J shed 2 bases, with 11 bases lying between them. For the CDR3, the DNA is TGCGCCAGCAGCCCAGGACAGAATACTAATGAAAAACTGTTTTTT. It yields the protein CASSPGQNTNEKLFF.

The chain carries TRBV5-4 and TRBJ2-2; tentative D call: TRBD1 (6 bases). V lost 0 bases and J 4 bases, leaving 10 bases between the germline ends. The CDR3 consists of 15 residues. CDR1 and CDR2 from the germline V gene are SGHNT and YYREEE (reference sequence). The CDR3 region is CASSLDRATTGELFF. CDR3 DNA sequence: TGTGCCAGCAGCTTGGACAGGGCGACCACCGGGGAGCTGTTTTTT.

The chain uses TRBV7-9 and TRBJ2-1; D gene uncertain. CDR3 size: 12 residues. Trimming took off 3 bases at V and 5 bases at J, with 5 bases between the two ends. The germline V gene encodes CDR1 SEHNR and CDR2 FQNEAQ (reference sequence). The CDR3 nucleotides are TGTGCCAGCAGCTTTCTCGACAATGAGCAGTTCTTC. Translating gives CASSFLDNEQFF.

The V call is TRBV7-2, the J call TRBJ1-1; D possibly corresponds to TRBD1 (5 bases). The germline V and J ends were trimmed by 5 bases and 4 bases, with 14 bases remaining between them. Germline V gene sequence: CDR1 SGHTA, CDR2 FQGNSA. This CDR3 is 14 amino acids long. This CDR3 reads CASSAYGAPTEAFF. The CDR3 region has the DNA TGTGCCAGCAGCGCGTATGGGGCCCCCACTGAAGCTTTCTTT. Looking up the rest from reference TRBV7-2 and TRBJ1-1 gives the full variable domain: GAGVSQSPSNKVTEKGKDVELRCDPISGHTALYWYRQSLGQGLEFLIYFQGNSAPDKSGLPSDRFSAERTGGSVSTLTIQRTQQEDSAVYLCASSAYGAPTEAFFGQGTRLTVV.

This clone occurred a few times. The chain links TRBV4-2 to TRBJ1-5; a weak D match, TRBD1 (6 bases). CDR3 length equals 15 residues. Deletions cut 5 bases from V and 7 bases from J, with 18 bases between. Per germline, CDR1 LGHNA and CDR2 YNFKEQ. Here the CDR3 DNA reads TGTGCCAGCAGCTCTCACAGGGATACTCACCAGCCCCAGCATTTT. Amino acids: CASSSHRDTHQPQHF.

This sequence joins TRBV11-2 and TRBJ2-7; possible D gene TRBD2, 5 bases. Germline V gene sequence: CDR1 SGHAT, CDR2 FQNNGV. CDR3 length: 13 residues. The ends were cut back, 5 bases at V and 7 bases at J, with 15 bases in the middle. CDR3 in DNA: TGTGCCAGCAGCCGCGCCGGGATTCTGGAGCAGTACTTC. This gives the protein CASSRAGILEQYF.

The chain has TRBV21-1 and TRBJ1-1; the D segment call TRBD1 is taken from the table without a DNA check. TRBV21-1 is a pseudogene segment. The CDR3 sequence is 13 residues long. The chain's CDR3 is CASSHSGQGEAFF. The CDR3, as DNA: TGTGCCAGCAGCCACTCGGGACAGGGAGAAGCTTTCTTT.

The chain employs TRBV5-1 and TRBJ1-2; TRBD1 aligns across 9 bases. This CDR3 contains 15 residues. Germline CDR1 SGHRS, CDR2 YFSETQ. V dropped 1 base and J dropped 4; count of bases not matched to a gene: 5. The CDR3 bases are TGCGCCAGCAGCTTGTCCGGGACAGGGACCTATGGCTACACCTTC. Translating gives CASSLSGTGTYGYTF.

The count of this clone is one. The rearrangement links TRBV7-2 to TRBJ1-3; D gene ambiguous. CDR1 is SGHTA and CDR2 is FQGNSA in the germline V gene. The CDR3 is 13 residues long. V dropped 5 bases and J dropped 4 bases, with 9 bases sitting between them. As DNA, the CDR3 is TGTGCCAGCAGCCAACTAACCGGAAACACCATATATTTT. As protein: CASSQLTGNTIYF.

The chain uses TRBV11-2 and TRBJ2-3, with TRBD2 matching over 9 bases. There are 16 residues in the CDR3. J gave up 1 base and V 4 bases, and 6 bases lay outside the gene matches. The V gene's germline CDR1 is SGHAT and CDR2 FQNNGV. The CDR3: CASSSLAGGGTDTQYF. In DNA form, the CDR3 reads TGTGCCAGCAGCTCCTTGGCGGGGGGGGGCACAGATACGCAGTATTTT.

The CDR3 DNA follows: TGCGCCAGCAGCCAAGCACGACAGGGGAATCAGCCCCAGCATTTT. Its protein product is CASSQARQGNQPQHF. The rearrangement joins TRBV4-3 to TRBJ1-5; 8 nucleotides match TRBD1. CDR3 length: 15 amino acids. V lost 1 base to trimming and J lost 4 bases; unmatched junction nucleotides: 3. Germline loops: CDR1 LGHNA, CDR2 YSLEER.

The V gene is TRBV11-2, the J gene TRBJ2-7; weak D call: TRBD1 (5 bases). Looked up from germline, CDR1 is SGHAT and CDR2 is FQNNGV. The CDR3 has 15 amino acids. V was shortened by 4 bases and J by 5 bases, with 18 bases between the two germline ends. CDR3 residues: CASSSQLERGHEQYF. As DNA, the CDR3 is TGTGCCAGCAGCTCGCAACTCGAAAGGGGCCACGAGCAGTACTTC.

The gene calls are TRBV30 and TRBJ1-4, with 9 positions matching TRBD1. From germline, CDR1 is GTSNPN and CDR2 SVGIG (reference sequence). The junction had 5 bases not matched to a gene; V was cut back by 2 bases and J by 7 bases. This CDR3 has 14 residues. CDR3 coding DNA: TGTGCCTGGAGTACTGGGACAGGGACTGAAAAACTGTTTTTT. Amino acids: CAWSTGTGTEKLFF.

The chain couples TRBV19 to TRBJ2-7, with D perhaps matching TRBD2 (6 bases). The V and J ends lost 7 bases and 3 bases respectively, with 19 bases between them. Germline assignment: CDR1 LNHDA and CDR2 SQIVND (reference sequence). The CDR3 extends over 15 amino acids. The DNA of the CDR3 is TGTGCCAGTACCTCAACAGCCGGGGGAAACTACGAGCAGTACTTC. It translates to CASTSTAGGNYEQYF.

Ten or more counts support this clone. Other DNA sequences of this sample code for an identical CDR3. The V call is TRBV6-1, the J call TRBJ1-1; TRBD1 is a possible D gene (5 bases). Trimming removed 2 bases at V and 0 bases at J, with 10 bases between. CDR1 MNHNS and CDR2 SASEGT come from the germline V gene. The length of the CDR3 is 15 residues. The CDR3 is CASSERGDLNTEAFF. The CDR3 nucleotides read TGTGCCAGCAGTGAAAGAGGGGACTTGAACACTGAAGCTTTCTTT.

The chain recombines TRBV28 with TRBJ2-5; no firm D call. The CDR3 sequence is 12 residues long. The germline CDR1 and CDR2 sequences are MDHEN and SYDVKM. Deletions cut 3 bases from V and 7 bases from J, with 9 bases between. The CDR3 region is CASSFDSGTQYF. In nucleotides, the CDR3 is TGTGCCAGCAGTTTTGACTCGGGGACCCAGTACTTC.

This rearrangement joins TRBV27 to TRBJ2-7, with a tentative D call TRBD2 (6 bases). Germline V CDR1 and CDR2: MNHEY, SMNVEV (reference sequence). V was trimmed by 5 bases and J by 3 bases, leaving 11 bases between them. The CDR3 consists of 13 residues. Written as DNA, the CDR3 is TGTGCCAGCAGTGACGGGACTCTCTACGAGCAGTACTTC. This gives the protein CASSDGTLYEQYF.

The count of this clone is one. The rearrangement uses TRBV14 and TRBJ1-2, with 9 bases identical to TRBD1. The V gene end was trimmed by 4 bases and the J gene end by 4 bases; junction bases not matched to a gene: 4. Germline-derived CDR1 and CDR2 are SGHDN and FVKESK. The length of the CDR3 is 14 residues. The CDR3 loop reads CASSLGTGRYGYTF. Here the CDR3 DNA reads TGTGCCAGCAGCCTGGGGACAGGGCGCTATGGCTACACCTTC.

This clone has only a few counts. The chain links TRBV2 to TRBJ1-2; D is unclear. This CDR3 is 15 amino acids long. Germline CDR1 and CDR2: SNHLY and FYNNEI. V lost 1 base, J lost 7 bases, and 16 bases lay in between. CDR3 protein: CASSEGYMGVRGYTF. The CDR3 region has the DNA TGTGCCAGCAGTGAAGGGTACATGGGAGTTCGTGGCTACACCTTC. Together with reference TRBV2 and TRBJ1-2, the CDR3 gives the full variable domain: EPEVTQTPSHQVTQMGQEVILRCVPISNHLYFYWYRQILGQKVEFLVSFYNNEISEKSEIFDDQFSVERPDGSNFTLKIRSTKLEDSAMYFCASSEGYMGVRGYTFGSGTRLTVV.

This chain links TRBV5-4 with TRBJ2-7, with 12 bases identical to TRBD1. This CDR3 is 13 amino acids long. V lost 6 bases, J lost 4 bases, and 2 bases stayed unmatched. CDR1 and CDR2 from the germline V gene are SGHNT and YYREEE (reference sequence). This CDR3 reads CASKGQGAYEQYF. The CDR3, as DNA: TGTGCCAGCAAGGGACAGGGGGCTTACGAGCAGTACTTC. The full variable domain, completed using reference TRBV5-4 and TRBJ2-7, is ETGVTQSPTHLIKTRGQQVTLRCSSQSGHNTVSWYQQALGQGPQFIFQYYREEENGRGNFPPRFSGLQFPNYSSELNVNALELDDSALYLCASKGQGAYEQYFGPGTRLTVT.

V is TRBV5-6 and J is TRBJ1-2, with D possibly matching TRBD1 (6 bases). The CDR3 sequence is 16 residues long. Germline loops: CDR1 SGHDT, CDR2 YYEEEE. Trimming left V 4 bases short and J 3 bases short, with 19 bases between. This CDR3 reads CASSPKRTGRDYGYTF. DNA of the CDR3: TGTGCCAGCAGCCCAAAACGAACAGGGCGTGACTATGGCTACACCTTC.

The V gene is TRBV5-1, the J gene TRBJ2-1; 16 bases fit TRBD2. The CDR3 spans 19 residues. Losses at the gene ends were 2 bases for V and 1 base for J; bases not matched to a gene: 6. Germline lookup yields CDR1 SGHRS and CDR2 YFSETQ. In nucleotides, the CDR3 is TGCGCCAGCAGCTTCCCCGGGACTAGCGGGGGGGCTTCCTACAATGAGCAGTTCTTC. Residues: CASSFPGTSGGASYNEQFF.

J is TRBJ1-4 and V is TRBV4-2; 7 positions match TRBD1. The J segment lost 6 bases and the V segment lost 1 base, leaving 8 bases of the junction unmatched. Germline V gives CDR1 LGHNA, CDR2 YNFKEQ. The CDR3 is 16 amino acids. The chain's CDR3 is CASSQAERGLDEKLFF. The CDR3 nucleotides read TGTGCCAGCAGCCAAGCAGAGAGGGGGCTCGATGAAAAACTGTTTTTT.

This chain uses TRBV6-4 with TRBJ1-1, with a tentative D call TRBD1 (6 bases). Germline CDR1 MRHNA, CDR2 SNTAGT. This CDR3 comprises 14 residues. V was trimmed by 3 bases and J by 6 bases, leaving 14 bases between them. The CDR3 loop reads CASSEWRGAAEAFF. DNA for the CDR3: TGTGCCAGCAGTGAATGGCGGGGGGCGGCTGAAGCTTTCTTT.

This chain joins TRBV7-6 and TRBJ2-3; a weak D match, TRBD1 (5 bases). V gave up 5 bases and J gave up 3 bases, with 9 bases separating them. The CDR3 is 13 residues long. Germline loops: CDR1 SGHVS, CDR2 FNYEAQ. For the CDR3, the DNA is TGTGCCAGCAGCGTGACAGCTACAGATACGCAGTATTTT. It is translated as CASSVTATDTQYF.

The rearrangement joins TRBV11-3 to TRBJ2-3, with D possibly being TRBD1 (6 bases). From germline, CDR1 is SGHNT and CDR2 YENEEA. V dropped 3 bases and J dropped 5 bases, with 9 bases sitting between them. The CDR3 is 13 residues long. This CDR3 reads CASSFQQGDTQYF. The CDR3 DNA is TGTGCCAGCAGCTTCCAACAGGGAGATACGCAGTATTTT.

This clone has just a few counts. The V gene is TRBV29-1, the J gene TRBJ1-2, with D possibly matching TRBD1 (5 bases). V shed 3 bases and J shed 0 bases, with 14 bases lying between them. This CDR3 has 15 residues. Germline loops: CDR1 SQVTM, CDR2 ANQGSEA. The CDR3 coding sequence is TGCAGCGTTGATGCGGGGCAGGGTACTAACTATGGCTACACCTTC. Amino acids: CSVDAGQGTNYGYTF.